A single sample is the source of the 8 T cell receptor beta chains below, sequenced in a study of T cell repertoires in cytomegalovirus infection. TCRdb used MiXCR to reprocess the reads, holding one entry per CDR3 protein. The table includes roughly 720,000 distinct CDR3 sequences, under 40% detected once. Specimen: PBMCs. Every receptor here comes from a human donor in good health (CMV status not recorded). Some clones in this sample may be carry-over from other donors' samples.

This clonotype was counted between two and nine times. The chain links TRBV18 to TRBJ2-1, with TRBD2 matching over 10 bases. The V segment lost 6 bases and the J segment 6 bases; nucleotides outside the gene matches: 14. The germline V gene has CDR1 KGHSH and CDR2 LQKENI. The length of the CDR3 is 17 residues. In DNA form, the CDR3 reads TGTGCCAGCTCTCCCCTCACCCTAGCGGGAGCCACCAATGAGCAGTTCTTC. It encodes CASSPLTLAGATNEQFF. Full variable domain (outside the CDR3, taken from reference TRBV18 and TRBJ2-1): NAGVMQNPRHLVRRRGQEARLRCSPMKGHSHVYWYRQLPEEGLKFMVYLQKENIIDESGMPKERFSAEFPKEGPSILRIQQVVRGDSAAYFCASSPLTLAGATNEQFFGPGTRLTVL.

This clonotype was detected ten times or more. The chain recombines TRBV7-2 with TRBJ2-5; 11 bases match TRBD2. There are 18 residues in the CDR3. Germline CDR1 reads SGHTA; CDR2 reads FQGNSA. Trimming at V came to 5 bases and at J to 1 base, leaving 12 bases not matched to a gene. DNA of the CDR3: TGTGCCAGCAGCCAAACGGCCACTAGCGGGGGCCTCCAAGAGACCCAGTACTTC. Translating gives CASSQTATSGGLQETQYF.

The chain carries TRBV5-1 and TRBJ2-3, with 10 bases lining up with TRBD2. This CDR3 has 16 residues. V gave up 4 bases and J gave up 4 bases; unmatched junction bases: 9. From germline, CDR1 is SGHRS and CDR2 YFSETQ. The CDR3 loop reads CASSQSGTSGADTQYF. CDR3 in DNA: TGCGCCAGCAGCCAGTCGGGAACTAGCGGGGCAGATACGCAGTATTTT.

At least ten counts were recorded for this clonotype. This chain links TRBV12-3 or TRBV12-4 with TRBJ2-7; D is perhaps TRBD2 (6 bases). Deletions cut 6 bases from V and 2 bases from J, with 11 bases between. This CDR3 comprises 13 residues. CDR3 nucleotides: TGTGCCAGCAGCCTCGGGACTCCCTACGAGCAGTACTTC. It yields the protein CASSLGTPYEQYF.

The chain carries TRBV28 and TRBJ2-3; 7 bases agree with TRBD2. With 3 bases clipped from V and 3 bases from J, the junction kept 9 bases outside the gene matches. This CDR3 region has 16 residues. CDR1 and CDR2 from the germline V gene are MDHEN and SYDVKM. The CDR3 loop is CASSFPGAGDTDTQYF. CDR3 DNA sequence: TGTGCCAGCAGTTTCCCTGGGGCGGGAGATACAGATACGCAGTATTTT.

This clonotype has more than one count but fewer than ten. The chain joins TRBV7-9 to TRBJ1-4, with D unclear. The V gene's germline CDR1 is SEHNR and CDR2 FQNEAQ (reference sequence). V shed 3 bases and J shed 4 bases, with 9 bases lying between them. The CDR3 consists of 14 residues. The DNA for the CDR3 is TGTGCCAGCAGCTTTTCCGGGTATAATGAAAAACTGTTTTTT. It is translated as CASSFSGYNEKLFF. Full variable domain (rest looked up from reference TRBV7-9 and TRBJ1-4): DTGVSQNPRHKITKRGQNVTFRCDPISEHNRLYWYRQTLGQGPEFLTYFQNEAQLEKSRLLSDRFSAERPKGSFSTLEIQRTEQGDSAMYLCASSFSGYNEKLFFGSGTQLSVL.

The DNA for the CDR3 is TGCAGTGGCGGTAGCGGGAGCGAGCAGTACTTC. It is translated as CSGGSGSEQYF. The chain combines TRBV20-1 with TRBJ2-7; 9 nucleotides align to TRBD2. Germline V gene data show CDR1 as DFQATT and CDR2 as SNEGSKA (reference sequence). The CDR3 sequence is 11 residues long. After removal of 7 bases from V and 6 bases from J, the junction contained 4 bases not matched to a gene.

As to this clonotype: Since a much larger clone is just one base distant, this may be a read error. CDR3 DNA sequence: TGTGCCAGCAGCTTAGCGGGGGGGATCACATATACGCAGTATTTT. It translates to CASSLAGGITYTQYF. The chain couples TRBV7-6 to TRBJ2-3; 7 nucleotides line up with TRBD2. The CDR3 totals 15 residues. Germline CDR1 and CDR2: SGHVS and FNYEAQ. Full variable domain (rest looked up from reference TRBV7-6 and TRBJ2-3): GAGVSQSPRYKVTKRGQDVALRCDPISGHVSLYWYRQALGQGPEFLTYFNYEAQQDKSGLPNDRFSAERPEGSISTLTIQRTEQRDSAMYRCASSLAGGITYTQYFGPGTRLTVL.